These T cell receptor beta chains were read from a single sample in a study of response to subunit inactivated influenza vaccine. TCRdb passed the RT-PCR reads through MiXCR, listing each CDR3 protein once. The repertoire holds around 570,000 distinct CDR3 sequences, approximately 7.1% seen once, with over 10% in the top ten. This material consisted of PBMCs from blood, taken roughly 24 months after vaccination. The receptors derive from a man aged 50-75 years who received an inactivated influenza vaccine. Both conserved end residues are part of each CDR3. D genes are given only for firm matches. Clone sizes are given selectively: once, few, many, or a class where the clone is expanded.

J gene | D gene | V gene | clone size | CDR3 DNA | CDR3 protein
TRBJ2-7 | - | TRBV9 | many | TGTGCCAGCAGCGGAACTACAGGGAACTACGAGCAGTACTTC | CASSGTTGNYEQYF
TRBJ1-4 | TRBD1 | TRBV11-2 | few | TGTGCCAGCAGCTCCCGTGGCGGGACAGGGCTTGAAAAACTGTTTTTT | CASSSRGGTGLEKLFF
TRBJ2-7 | TRBD2 | TRBV20-1 | - | TGCAGTGCTAGAGAGATTAGCGGGAGAGTCGAGCAGTACTTC | CSAREISGRVEQYF
TRBJ2-7 | - | TRBV12-3/TRBV12-4 | - | TGTGCCAGCAGTCGCCCTGAGAGGGATGAGCAGTACTTC | CASSRPERDEQYF
TRBJ2-1 | - | TRBV12-3/TRBV12-4 | many | TGTGCCAGCAGTTTAACTAGCCCCTACAATGAGCAGTTCTTC | CASSLTSPYNEQFF
TRBJ2-5 | - | TRBV6-2/TRBV6-3 | few | TGTGCCAGCAGTTACCGTCAAGAGACCCAGTACTTC | CASSYRQETQYF
TRBJ2-1 | TRBD1 | TRBV30 | - | TGTGCCTGGAGTGCCCTTACCAGGGGGCGGGATGAGCAGTTCTTC | CAWSALTRGRDEQFF
TRBJ1-2 | - | TRBV24-1 | - | TGTGCCACCAGTGCGGACAGTAGCTATGGCTACACCTTC | CATSADSSYGYTF
TRBJ2-7 | TRBD2 | TRBV15 | - | TGTGCCACCAGCAGAGGAATTTCAGGACTAGCCCCCTACGAGCAGTACTTC | CATSRGISGLAPYEQYF
TRBJ2-3 | - | TRBV28 | - | TGTGCCAGCAGTTTGCAGCGGCGCACAGATACGCAGTATTTT | CASSLQRRTDTQYF
TRBJ2-1 | TRBD2 | TRBV11-2 | - | TGTGCCAGCAGCAAGACTAGCGGGGGGGTTGATGAGCAGTTCTTC | CASSKTSGGVDEQFF
TRBJ2-7 | TRBD2 | TRBV4-3 | - | TGCGCTAGCAGCCAGGACCTACGACCGAGCGGGACGGTCCCCTACGAGCAGTACTTC | CASSQDLRPSGTVPYEQYF
TRBJ2-3 | - | TRBV6-1 | - | TGTGCCAGCAGTGAGCTAAGGGATCCTAGCACAGATACGCAGTATTTT | CASSELRDPSTDTQYF
TRBJ2-5 | TRBD1 | TRBV5-1 | many | TGTGCCAGCAGCTTCGGACAGGGAAGGGGGGAGACCCAGTACTTC | CASSFGQGRGETQYF
TRBJ1-1 | TRBD1 | TRBV30 | many | TGTGCCGGGGACAGGGGTACGGCTGAAGCTTTCTTT | CAGDRGTAEAFF
TRBJ2-7 | - | TRBV5-1 | few | TGCGCCAGCAGCTTGGCGGTGGGGGTTTACGAGCAGTACTTC | CASSLAVGVYEQYF
TRBJ2-7 | TRBD1 | TRBV20-1 | few | TGCAGTGCTCGACAGGGGCCCGACGAGCAGTACTTC | CSARQGPDEQYF
TRBJ1-5 | - | TRBV20-1 | once | TGCTGCTGGGGGCAGCCTACGGGGGGCGGGCAGCCCCAGCATTTT | CCWGQPTGGGQPQHF
TRBJ2-1 | - | TRBV12-3/TRBV12-4 | many | TGTGCCAGTGACATCAGGCCCCATGAGCAGTTCTTC | CASDIRPHEQFF
TRBJ2-3 | - | TRBV5-1 | many | TGCGCCAGCAGCTTGGAAGATACGCAGTATTTT | CASSLEDTQYF
TRBJ2-7 | TRBD1 | TRBV20-1 | - | TGCAGTGCTAGAGATCCTGGGACAGGGAGCTACGAGCAGTACTTC | CSARDPGTGSYEQYF
TRBJ2-5 | TRBD2 | TRBV9 | - | TGTGCCAGCAGCGTGGCTAGCGGGTTACAAGAGACCCAGTACTTC | CASSVASGLQETQYF
TRBJ2-1 | - | TRBV14 | - | TGTGCCAGCAGCCAAGAGTGGAGGGAGCAGTTCTTC | CASSQEWREQFF